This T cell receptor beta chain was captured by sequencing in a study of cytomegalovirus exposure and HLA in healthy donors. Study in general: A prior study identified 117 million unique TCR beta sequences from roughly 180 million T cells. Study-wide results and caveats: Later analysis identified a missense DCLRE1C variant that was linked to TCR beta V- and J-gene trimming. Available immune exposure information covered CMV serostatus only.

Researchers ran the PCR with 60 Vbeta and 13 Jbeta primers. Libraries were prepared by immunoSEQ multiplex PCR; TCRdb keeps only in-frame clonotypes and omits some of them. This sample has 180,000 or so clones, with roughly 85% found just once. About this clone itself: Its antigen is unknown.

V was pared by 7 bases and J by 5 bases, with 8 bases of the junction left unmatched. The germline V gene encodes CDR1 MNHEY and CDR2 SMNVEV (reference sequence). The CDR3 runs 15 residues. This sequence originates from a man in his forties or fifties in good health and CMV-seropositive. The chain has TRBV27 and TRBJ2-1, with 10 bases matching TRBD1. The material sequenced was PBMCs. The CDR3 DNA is TGTGCCAGCATGTGGAGACAGGGGGCTCACAATGAGCAGTTCTTC. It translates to CASMWRQGAHNEQFF.